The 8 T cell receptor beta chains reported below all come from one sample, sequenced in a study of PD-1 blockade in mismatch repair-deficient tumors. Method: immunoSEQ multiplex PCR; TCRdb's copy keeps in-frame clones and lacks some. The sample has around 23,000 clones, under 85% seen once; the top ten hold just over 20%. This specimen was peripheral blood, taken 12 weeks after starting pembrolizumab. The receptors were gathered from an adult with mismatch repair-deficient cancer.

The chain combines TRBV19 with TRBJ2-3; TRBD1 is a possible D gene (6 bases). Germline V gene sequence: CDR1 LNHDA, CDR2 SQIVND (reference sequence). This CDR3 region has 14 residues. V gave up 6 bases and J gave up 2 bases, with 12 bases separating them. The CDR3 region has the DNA TGTGCCAGTAGCGAGACAGGAAACACAGATACGCAGTATTTT. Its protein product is CASSETGNTDTQYF.

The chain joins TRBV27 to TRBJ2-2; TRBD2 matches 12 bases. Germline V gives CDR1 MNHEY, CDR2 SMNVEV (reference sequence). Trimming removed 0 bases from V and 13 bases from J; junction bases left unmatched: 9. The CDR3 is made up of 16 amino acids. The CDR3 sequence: CASSLSTSGSPRGLFF. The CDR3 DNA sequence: TGTGCCAGCAGTTTATCGACTAGCGGGAGCCCTCGCGGGCTGTTTTTT.

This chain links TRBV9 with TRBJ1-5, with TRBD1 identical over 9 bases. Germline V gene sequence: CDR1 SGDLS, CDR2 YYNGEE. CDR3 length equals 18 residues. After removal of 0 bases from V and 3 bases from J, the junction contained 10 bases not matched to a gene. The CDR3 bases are TGTGCCAGCAGCGTAGTTGCTCGGGGACAGGGTCCCAATCAGCCCCAGCATTTT. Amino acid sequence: CASSVVARGQGPNQPQHF.

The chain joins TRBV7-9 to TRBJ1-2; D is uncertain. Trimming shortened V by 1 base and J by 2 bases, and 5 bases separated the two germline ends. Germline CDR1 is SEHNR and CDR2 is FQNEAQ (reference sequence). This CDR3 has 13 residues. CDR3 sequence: CASSLGGNYGYTF. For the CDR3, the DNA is TGTGCCAGCAGCTTAGGAGGGAACTATGGCTACACCTTC.

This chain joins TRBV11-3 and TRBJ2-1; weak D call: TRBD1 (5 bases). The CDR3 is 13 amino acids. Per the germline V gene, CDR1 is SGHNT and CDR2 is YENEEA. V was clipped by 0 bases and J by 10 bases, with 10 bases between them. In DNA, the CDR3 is TGTGCCAGCAGCTTAGAAATTGGACACGAGCAGTTCTTC. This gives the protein CASSLEIGHEQFF.

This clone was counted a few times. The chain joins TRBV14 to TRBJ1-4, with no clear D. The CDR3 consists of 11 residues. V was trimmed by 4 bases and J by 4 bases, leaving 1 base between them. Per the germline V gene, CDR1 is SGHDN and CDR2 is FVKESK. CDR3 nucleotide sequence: TGTGCCAGCAGCCGTAATGAAAAACTGTTTTTT. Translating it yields CASSRNEKLFF.

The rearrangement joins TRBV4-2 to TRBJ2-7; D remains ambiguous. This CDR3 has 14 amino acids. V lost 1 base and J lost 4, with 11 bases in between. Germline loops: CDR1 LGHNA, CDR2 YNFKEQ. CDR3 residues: CASSQGTQLYEQYF. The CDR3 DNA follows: TGTGCCAGCAGCCAAGGAACTCAGTTATACGAGCAGTACTTC.

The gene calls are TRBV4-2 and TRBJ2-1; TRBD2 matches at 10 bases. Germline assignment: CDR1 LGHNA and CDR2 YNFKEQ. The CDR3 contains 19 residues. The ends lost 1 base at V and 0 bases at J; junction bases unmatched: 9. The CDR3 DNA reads TGTGCCAGCAGCCAAGTACGGACTAGCGGAGGGAGCTCCTACAATGAGCAGTTCTTC. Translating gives CASSQVRTSGGSSYNEQFF.